These T cell receptor beta chains were read from a single sample in a study of cytomegalovirus exposure and HLA in healthy donors. Profiled with immunoSEQ multiplex PCR; TCRdb holds only in-frame clones, not every one. Of some 150,000 clones in the sample, 70% to 80% were seen once. Material for sequencing was PBMCs. These receptors were taken from a man aged 30 to 45 in good health and CMV-seronegative. Both conserved end residues are part of each CDR3. D genes are given only for firm matches. Some rows have no size entry. The others give once, few or many, or a class for an expanded clone.

cdr3_aa: CASSQRFGTEAFF
cdr3_nt: TGTGCCAGCAGCCAGCGGTTCGGCACTGAAGCTTTCTTT
d_call: NA
j_call: TRBJ1-1
clone_size: NA
v_call: TRBV4-2

cdr3_aa: CASSHRDRKGNEQFF
cdr3_nt: TGTGCCAGCAGCCACCGGGACAGAAAAGGTAATGAGCAGTTCTTC
d_call: TRBD1
j_call: TRBJ2-1
clone_size: NA
v_call: TRBV7-9

cdr3_aa: CASSFGGDTDTQYF
cdr3_nt: TGCGCCAGCAGCTTCGGCGGGGACACAGATACGCAGTATTTT
d_call: NA
j_call: TRBJ2-3
clone_size: NA
v_call: TRBV5-1

cdr3_aa: CASSPGTGAVEQYF
cdr3_nt: TGTGCCAGTAGTCCCGGGACAGGGGCCGTAGAGCAGTACTTC
d_call: TRBD1
j_call: TRBJ2-7
clone_size: NA
v_call: TRBV19

cdr3_aa: CAIRMEAGASTYEQYF
cdr3_nt: TGTGCCATCAGAATGGAAGCGGGGGCCTCAACCTACGAGCAGTACTTC
d_call: TRBD2
j_call: TRBJ2-7
clone_size: NA
v_call: TRBV10-3

cdr3_aa: CASSQTGPLNTEAFF
cdr3_nt: TGTGCCAGCAGCCAGACAGGGCCTCTGAACACTGAAGCTTTCTTT
d_call: TRBD1
j_call: TRBJ1-1
clone_size: NA
v_call: TRBV6-1

cdr3_aa: CAWSVQVNTEAFF
cdr3_nt: TGTGCCTGGAGTGTGCAGGTGAACACTGAAGCTTTCTTT
d_call: NA
j_call: TRBJ1-1
clone_size: NA
v_call: TRBV30

cdr3_aa: CASKPDRGVYNEQFF
cdr3_nt: TGTGCCAGCAAACCCGATCGGGGGGTCTACAATGAGCAGTTCTTC
d_call: TRBD2
j_call: TRBJ2-1
clone_size: NA
v_call: TRBV2

cdr3_aa: CASSQDHRGETQYF
cdr3_nt: TGCGCCAGCAGCCAAGATCACAGGGGAGAGACCCAGTACTTC
d_call: TRBD1
j_call: TRBJ2-5
clone_size: NA
v_call: TRBV4-3

cdr3_aa: CASSPGTGPYEQYF
cdr3_nt: TGTGCCAGCAGCCCAGGGACAGGGCCCTACGAGCAGTACTTC
d_call: TRBD1
j_call: TRBJ2-7
clone_size: NA
v_call: TRBV5-4

cdr3_aa: CASSTGSGGAKETQYF
cdr3_nt: TGCGCCAGCAGTACGGGGAGCGGGGGGGCAAAAGAGACCCAGTACTTC
d_call: TRBD2
j_call: TRBJ2-5
clone_size: few
v_call: TRBV5-1

cdr3_aa: CASSLSGGANEQFF
cdr3_nt: TGTGCCAGCAGCTTAAGCGGGGGGGCCAATGAGCAGTTCTTC
d_call: TRBD2
j_call: TRBJ2-1
clone_size: NA
v_call: TRBV11-2

cdr3_aa: CAWSVTSGVEQYF
cdr3_nt: TGTGCCTGGAGTGTAACTAGCGGCGTCGAGCAGTACTTC
d_call: TRBD2
j_call: TRBJ2-7
clone_size: NA
v_call: TRBV30

cdr3_aa: CATSRGERKRRAEEQFF
cdr3_nt: TGTGCCACCAGCAGAGGGGAGCGGAAGCGGCGGGCAGAAGAGCAGTTCTTC
d_call: NA
j_call: TRBJ2-1
clone_size: NA
v_call: TRBV15

cdr3_aa: CASSPWTATSTEAFF
cdr3_nt: TGTGCCAGCAGCCCTTGGACAGCAACAAGCACTGAAGCTTTCTTT
d_call: NA
j_call: TRBJ1-1
clone_size: few
v_call: TRBV5-6

cdr3_aa: CASRDRGHNYGYTF
cdr3_nt: TGTGCCAGCAGAGACAGGGGGCACAACTATGGCTACACCTTC
d_call: TRBD1
j_call: TRBJ1-2
clone_size: NA
v_call: TRBV7-9

cdr3_aa: CASSEGGSPMRETQYF
cdr3_nt: TGTGCCAGCAGTGAAGGTGGCAGCCCAATGAGGGAGACCCAGTACTTC
d_call: NA
j_call: TRBJ2-5
clone_size: NA
v_call: TRBV6-1

cdr3_aa: CATSSDRGREKLFF
cdr3_nt: TGTGCCACCAGCAGTGACAGGGGAAGGGAAAAACTGTTTTTT
d_call: TRBD1
j_call: TRBJ1-4
clone_size: NA
v_call: TRBV15

cdr3_aa: CASSGTGGESGGELFF
cdr3_nt: TGTGCCAGCAGTGGAACAGGGGGCGAAAGTGGCGGGGAGCTGTTTTTT
d_call: TRBD1
j_call: TRBJ2-2
clone_size: few
v_call: TRBV2

cdr3_aa: CASSLNNVGGRETQYF
cdr3_nt: TGTGCCAGCAGCTTAAATAATGTCGGGGGGCGAGAGACCCAGTACTTC
d_call: NA
j_call: TRBJ2-5
clone_size: NA
v_call: TRBV11-2

cdr3_aa: CASSRSDSSYEQYF
cdr3_nt: TGTGCCAGCAGCCGATCGGACAGCTCCTACGAGCAGTACTTC
d_call: NA
j_call: TRBJ2-7
clone_size: NA
v_call: TRBV7-8

cdr3_aa: CASSLAQGAHEQFF
cdr3_nt: TGTGCCAGCAGCTTAGCCCAGGGGGCCCATGAGCAGTTCTTC
d_call: TRBD1
j_call: TRBJ2-1
clone_size: NA
v_call: TRBV7-9

cdr3_aa: CASSHTDTQYF
cdr3_nt: TGCGCCAGCAGCCACACAGATACGCAGTATTTT
d_call: NA
j_call: TRBJ2-3
clone_size: NA
v_call: TRBV23-1

cdr3_aa: CATAGTGGRYEQYF
cdr3_nt: TGTGCCACAGCAGGGACAGGGGGCAGGTACGAGCAGTACTTC
d_call: TRBD1
j_call: TRBJ2-7
clone_size: NA
v_call: TRBV7-9

cdr3_aa: CASSDSRGSYNEQFF
cdr3_nt: TGTGCCAGCAGTGACTCCCGAGGCTCCTACAATGAGCAGTTCTTC
d_call: NA
j_call: TRBJ2-1
clone_size: NA
v_call: TRBV6-4

cdr3_aa: CASSPRGLNTEAFF
cdr3_nt: TGTGCCAGCAGCCCAAGGGGCTTGAACACTGAAGCTTTCTTT
d_call: NA
j_call: TRBJ1-1
clone_size: few
v_call: TRBV5-5

cdr3_aa: CASSAYGSYEQYF
cdr3_nt: TGTGCCAGCAGTGCCTACGGCTCCTACGAGCAGTACTTC
d_call: NA
j_call: TRBJ2-7
clone_size: NA
v_call: TRBV2

cdr3_aa: CASSLDSNSPLHF
cdr3_nt: TGTGCCAGCAGCTTAGACAGTAATTCACCCCTCCACTTT
d_call: NA
j_call: TRBJ1-6
clone_size: NA
v_call: TRBV7-3

cdr3_aa: CATSGTGSSYSDEQFF
cdr3_nt: TGTGCCACCAGCGGGACAGGGAGCTCTTATTCCGATGAGCAGTTCTTC
d_call: TRBD1
j_call: TRBJ2-1
clone_size: once
v_call: TRBV15

cdr3_aa: CASSRGITSTDTQYF
cdr3_nt: TGTGCCAGCAGCCGGGGGATAACTAGCACAGATACGCAGTATTTT
d_call: NA
j_call: TRBJ2-3
clone_size: NA
v_call: TRBV7-2

cdr3_aa: CASGLETGVGGYPF
cdr3_nt: TGTGCTAGTGGTTTGGAGACAGGGGTCGGTGGCTACCCCTTC
d_call: TRBD1
j_call: TRBJ1-2
clone_size: NA
v_call: TRBV12-5

cdr3_aa: CASSLVAGVSYNEQFF
cdr3_nt: TGTGCCAGCAGCTTAGTGGCGGGGGTCTCCTACAATGAGCAGTTCTTC
d_call: TRBD2
j_call: TRBJ2-1
clone_size: NA
v_call: TRBV7-7

cdr3_aa: CASSSGQFKNIQYF
cdr3_nt: TGTGCCAGTAGTAGCGGACAGTTCAAAAACATTCAGTACTTC
d_call: NA
j_call: TRBJ2-4
clone_size: few
v_call: TRBV19

cdr3_aa: CATSRGGGATNEKLFF
cdr3_nt: TGTGCCACCAGCAGAGGGGGAGGAGCAACTAATGAAAAACTGTTTTTT
d_call: NA
j_call: TRBJ1-4
clone_size: NA
v_call: TRBV15

cdr3_aa: CASSFAGAGELFF
cdr3_nt: TGTGCCAGCAGCTTCGCGGGAGCCGGGGAGCTGTTTTTT
d_call: TRBD2
j_call: TRBJ2-2
clone_size: NA
v_call: TRBV5-5

cdr3_aa: CASRPGQGNTEAFF
cdr3_nt: TGTGCCAGTAGACCGGGACAGGGCAACACTGAAGCTTTCTTT
d_call: TRBD1
j_call: TRBJ1-1
clone_size: NA
v_call: TRBV19

cdr3_aa: CASSGQGRGAQYF
cdr3_nt: TGTGCCAGCAGTGGACAGGGGCGAGGGGCCCAGTACTTC
d_call: TRBD1
j_call: TRBJ2-5
clone_size: few
v_call: TRBV6-1

cdr3_aa: CASSGTSGGHEQFF
cdr3_nt: TGTGCCAGTAGTGGGACTAGCGGGGGCCATGAGCAGTTCTTC
d_call: TRBD2
j_call: TRBJ2-1
clone_size: NA
v_call: TRBV19

cdr3_aa: CASSQRLAGGYEQFF
cdr3_nt: TGTGCCAGCAGCCAAAGACTAGCGGGGGGATATGAGCAGTTCTTC
d_call: TRBD2
j_call: TRBJ2-1
clone_size: NA
v_call: TRBV4-2

cdr3_aa: CASSLLGGESSYEQYF
cdr3_nt: TGCGCCAGCAGCTTGTTGGGCGGGGAGAGCTCCTACGAGCAGTACTTC
d_call: NA
j_call: TRBJ2-7
clone_size: NA
v_call: TRBV5-1

cdr3_aa: CASGGGGASPLHF
cdr3_nt: TGTGCCAGCGGGGGGGGTGGCGCTTCACCCCTCCACTTT
d_call: NA
j_call: TRBJ1-6
clone_size: NA
v_call: TRBV25-1

cdr3_aa: CASSPARTGRGYTF
cdr3_nt: TGTGCCAGCAGCCCCGCACGGACAGGCCGCGGCTACACCTTC
d_call: TRBD1
j_call: TRBJ1-2
clone_size: NA
v_call: TRBV28

cdr3_aa: CASSLDADLNTGELFF
cdr3_nt: TGCGCCAGCAGCTTGGATGCTGACTTGAACACCGGGGAGCTGTTTTTT
d_call: NA
j_call: TRBJ2-2
clone_size: once
v_call: TRBV5-1

cdr3_aa: CASSPLPTSGYASTDTQYF
cdr3_nt: TGTGCCAGCTCACCACTCCCGACTAGCGGGTATGCTAGCACAGATACGCAGTATTTT
d_call: TRBD2
j_call: TRBJ2-3
clone_size: NA
v_call: TRBV18

cdr3_aa: CASSDVGGYGYTF
cdr3_nt: TGTGCCAGCAGTGATGTGGGAGGCTATGGCTACACCTTC
d_call: NA
j_call: TRBJ1-2
clone_size: NA
v_call: TRBV2

cdr3_aa: CASSLSPEKPQNF
cdr3_nt: TGCGCCAGCAGCCTGAGTCCGGAGAAGCCCCAGAATTTT
d_call: NA
j_call: TRBJ1-5
clone_size: NA
v_call: TRBV5-1

cdr3_aa: CATSRDLGTSIEQFF
cdr3_nt: TGTGCCACCAGCAGAGATTTGGGGACTAGCATTGAGCAGTTCTTC
d_call: TRBD2
j_call: TRBJ2-1
clone_size: NA
v_call: TRBV15

cdr3_aa: CASSLTGGAGYEQYF
cdr3_nt: TGTGCCAGCAGCCTGACAGGGGGCGCAGGCTACGAGCAGTACTTC
d_call: TRBD1
j_call: TRBJ2-7
clone_size: NA
v_call: TRBV5-5

cdr3_aa: CASSLRRQVNTGELFF
cdr3_nt: TGTGCCAGCAGCCTCCGGCGACAGGTGAACACCGGGGAGCTGTTTTTT
d_call: NA
j_call: TRBJ2-2
clone_size: NA
v_call: TRBV13

cdr3_aa: CAISPTGESGYTF
cdr3_nt: TGTGCCATCAGCCCGACAGGGGAGAGTGGCTACACCTTC
d_call: TRBD1
j_call: TRBJ1-2
clone_size: NA
v_call: TRBV10-3

cdr3_aa: CASSLGLGQETQYF
cdr3_nt: TGTGCCAGCAGCTTGGGACTGGGGCAAGAGACCCAGTACTTC
d_call: NA
j_call: TRBJ2-5
clone_size: NA
v_call: TRBV7-8

cdr3_aa: CASNGLAGANTDTQYF
cdr3_nt: TGCGCCAGCAACGGACTAGCGGGGGCAAACACAGATACGCAGTATTTT
d_call: TRBD2
j_call: TRBJ2-3
clone_size: NA
v_call: TRBV5-1